Listed below are T cell receptor beta chains from one sample, sequenced in a study of T cell responses to AZD1222 COVID-19 vaccine. Profiled with immunoSEQ multiplex PCR; TCRdb holds only in-frame clones, not every one. The sample comprises 110,000 to 150,000 clones, approximately 92% of which are singletons, and over 1.5% rests with the top ten. The source was peripheral blood, collected on day 0 of AZD1222 vaccination. The receptors shown here come from an adult in good health. The CDR3 runs from the conserved cysteine through the conserved F or W. A D gene is named only where the DNA matches it firmly. A clone size is listed for some rows: how often the clone was seen (once, few, many), or a class if it is expanded.

>once|.|TRBV18|12|TRBJ2-1
CASSPMVHEQFF
TGTGCCAGCTCACCAATGGTCCATGAGCAGTTCTTC
>.|TRBD1|TRBV19|20|TRBJ1-5
CASSDQTGNRYIRSNQPQHF
TGTGCCAGTAGTGATCAGACAGGGAACAGGTATATTCGAAGCAATCAGCCCCAGCATTTT
>.|.|TRBV21-1|14|TRBJ1-4
CASSRGQGNEKLFF
TGTGCCAGCAGCCGGGGACAGGGTAATGAAAAACTGTTTTTT
>.|.|TRBV4-1|15|TRBJ2-1
CASSQRSAGRNEQFF
TGCGCCAGCAGCCAAAGATCGGCAGGGCGGAATGAGCAGTTCTTC
>.|.|TRBV3-1/TRBV3-2|14|TRBJ1-2
CASSSTAVNYGYTF
TGTGCCAGCAGCTCGACAGCGGTTAACTATGGCTACACCTTC
>.|.|TRBV6-2/TRBV6-3|13|TRBJ1-2
CASSFSGYYGYTF
TGTGCCAGCAGTTTTTCCGGGTACTATGGCTACACCTTC
>.|TRBD2|TRBV7-9|15|TRBJ2-5
CASSLFREGLETQYF
TGTGCCAGCAGCCTCTTTCGGGAGGGCCTGGAGACCCAGTACTTC
>.|TRBD1|TRBV11-2|14|TRBJ1-4
CASSHRGFDEKLFF
TGTGCCAGCAGCCACAGGGGATTTGATGAAAAACTGTTTTTT
>.|.|TRBV12-3/TRBV12-4|13|TRBJ1-1
CASSILENTEAFF
TGTGCCAGCAGTATACTGGAGAACACTGAAGCTTTCTTT
>.|TRBD1|TRBV2|13|TRBJ1-4
CASKGTGLGKLFF
TGTGCCAGCAAGGGGACAGGTCTAGGAAAACTGTTTTTT
>.|.|TRBV7-3|17|TRBJ2-2
CASSPHPRYDRGGELFF
TGTGCCAGCAGCCCCCACCCCCGGTATGACCGAGGAGGGGAGCTGTTTTTT
>few|TRBD1|TRBV10-3|13|TRBJ1-5
CAISESKGQGQHF
TGTGCCATCAGTGAGTCTAAGGGACAGGGACAGCATTTT
>once|.|TRBV6-4|15|TRBJ2-2
CASSAGWGGAGELFF
TGTGCCAGCAGTGCTGGATGGGGGGGCGCCGGGGAGCTGTTTTTT
>.|TRBD1|TRBV7-2|16|TRBJ2-7
CASSLVGTGVRYEQYF
TGTGCCAGCAGCTTAGTGGGGACAGGGGTGAGGTACGAGCAGTACTTC
>.|.|TRBV5-6|13|TRBJ2-3
CASSLSTADTQYF
TGTGCCAGCAGCTTATCTACGGCAGATACGCAGTATTTT
>.|.|TRBV5-6|14|TRBJ2-4
CASSLTGSKNIQYF
TGTGCCAGCAGCCTCACAGGGTCCAAAAACATTCAGTACTTC
>.|TRBD1|TRBV11-2|13|TRBJ1-1
CAGRGTENTEAFF
TGTGCCGGCCGGGGGACAGAGAACACTGAAGCTTTCTTT
>.|.|TRBV5-1|11|TRBJ2-3
CASGAADTQYF
TGCGCCAGCGGTGCCGCAGATACGCAGTATTTT
>.|TRBD1|TRBV29-1|15|TRBJ1-2
CSVVGTDSLNYGYTF
TGCAGCGTTGTTGGGACAGACAGCCTAAACTATGGCTACACCTTC
>few|TRBD2|TRBV15|13|TRBJ2-3
CVTRLAGTDTQYF
TGTGTCACCCGGCTAGCGGGCACAGATACGCAGTATTTT
>.|.|TRBV29-1|13|TRBJ2-3
CSVAERVGDTQYF
TGCAGCGTTGCGGAAAGGGTTGGAGATACGCAGTATTTT
>.|TRBD1|TRBV7-4|14|TRBJ1-2
CASRGGDPNYGYTF
TGTGCCAGTCGAGGGGGCGACCCTAACTATGGCTACACCTTC
>few|TRBD2|TRBV11-2|15|TRBJ2-1
CASSLAGGEYNEQFF
TGTGCCAGCAGCTTAGCGGGAGGGGAGTACAATGAGCAGTTCTTC
>.|.|TRBV7-9|15|TRBJ2-1
CASSSGLGFGNEQFF
TGTGCCAGCAGCTCTGGCCTGGGATTCGGCAATGAGCAGTTCTTC
>.|.|TRBV28|15|TRBJ1-1
CASSLATRTNTEAFF
TGTGCCAGCAGTTTAGCGACACGGACGAACACTGAAGCTTTCTTT
>.|TRBD1|TRBV3-1/TRBV3-2|15|TRBJ2-2
CASRPRDRTTGELFF
TGTGCCAGCAGACCCCGGGACAGGACGACCGGGGAGCTGTTTTTT
>few|.|TRBV11-2|16|TRBJ2-1
CASSSPSRDTYNEQFF
TGTGCCAGCAGCTCCCCAAGCCGGGACACATACAATGAGCAGTTCTTC
>.|TRBD2|TRBV27|17|TRBJ2-3
CASSFRGRREVADTQYF
TGTGCCAGCAGTTTCCGCGGGAGGCGGGAGGTGGCAGATACGCAGTATTTT
>.|.|TRBV6-5|15|TRBJ1-4
CASSQIGGGNEKLFF
TGTGCCAGCAGTCAGATAGGGGGAGGTAATGAAAAACTGTTTTTT
>.|.|TRBV3-1/TRBV3-2|16|TRBJ1-2
CASSQEGPPINYGYTF
TGTGCCAGCAGCCAAGAGGGACCTCCTATTAACTATGGCTACACCTTC
>.|TRBD2|TRBV5-4|14|TRBJ2-5
CASSLTSGTETQYF
TGTGCCAGCAGCTTGACTAGCGGGACAGAGACCCAGTACTTC
>.|.|TRBV6-6|12|TRBJ1-2
CASSLGVSLHTF
TGTGCCAGCAGCCTAGGGGTGAGTCTTCACACCTTC
>.|.|TRBV9|14|TRBJ1-4
CASSEGVPNEKLFF
TGTGCCAGCAGCGAAGGGGTTCCTAATGAAAAACTGTTTTTT
>.|.|TRBV27|15|TRBJ2-2
CASTFGEWAAGELFF
TGTGCCAGCACCTTCGGGGAATGGGCCGCCGGGGAGCTGTTTTTT
>.|.|TRBV3-1/TRBV3-2|14|TRBJ1-1
CASSQQPQGRDAFF
TGTGCCAGCAGCCAACAACCCCAGGGGAGGGATGCTTTCTTT
>.|.|TRBV10-3|16|TRBJ1-4
CAISPRDIRLGEKLFF
TGTGCCATCAGTCCGAGGGACATCAGGCTTGGTGAAAAACTGTTTTTT
>.|.|TRBV13|16|TRBJ2-1
CASSFLEGETYNEQFF
TGTGCCAGCAGCTTCCTCGAGGGGGAAACTTACAATGAGCAGTTCTTC
>.|TRBD1|TRBV9|14|TRBJ2-5
CASSFGQGGETQYF
TGTGCCAGCAGCTTTGGACAGGGCGGGGAGACCCAGTACTTC
>.|.|TRBV5-1|14|TRBJ2-4
CASSLGQRENIQYF
TGCGCCAGCAGCTTGGGGCAGAGGGAAAACATTCAGTACTTC
>.|.|TRBV28|14|TRBJ2-1
CASSLDRTVDEQFF
TGTGCCAGCAGTTTAGATCGAACGGTGGATGAGCAGTTCTTC
>.|TRBD2|TRBV2|14|TRBJ2-7
CASSGLAGTYEQYF
TGTGCCAGCAGTGGACTAGCGGGTACCTACGAGCAGTACTTC
>.|.|TRBV5-1|14|TRBJ2-1
CASSLGSAYNEQFF
TGCGCCAGCAGCTTGGGATCAGCTTACAATGAGCAGTTCTTC
>.|.|TRBV30|13|TRBJ1-2
CAWSVNRAFGYTF
TGTGCCTGGAGTGTAAACAGGGCGTTTGGCTACACCTTC
>.|TRBD2|TRBV27|17|TRBJ2-1
CASRRLGLAGRYNEQFF
TGTGCCAGCAGACGTCTTGGGCTAGCGGGGCGATACAATGAGCAGTTCTTC
>.|.|TRBV6-1|13|TRBJ1-1
CASSEARESEAFF
TGTGCCAGCAGTGAAGCGAGAGAGTCTGAAGCTTTCTTT
>.|.|TRBV7-9|14|TRBJ1-3
CASTPEGPGNTIYF
TGTGCCAGCACCCCTGAGGGACCTGGAAACACCATATATTTT
>.|.|TRBV27|13|TRBJ2-2
CASSFGRTGELFF
TGTGCCAGCAGTTTCGGTAGAACCGGGGAGCTGTTTTTT
>once|.|TRBV6-5|14|TRBJ2-7
CASSYRFAGYEQYF
TGTGCCAGCAGTTACCGCTTCGCCGGCTACGAGCAGTACTTC
>.|.|TRBV28|16|TRBJ1-5
CASTPGGSQGLQPQHF
TGTGCCAGCACCCCGGGGGGGTCTCAGGGACTTCAGCCCCAGCATTTT
>.|.|TRBV27|12|TRBJ1-6
CASSQGSSPLHF
TGTGCCAGCAGCCAGGGCTCTTCACCCCTCCACTTT
>once|TRBD1|TRBV3-1/TRBV3-2|13|TRBJ1-1
CASRPGGDTEAFF
TGTGCCAGCAGACCAGGGGGAGACACTGAAGCTTTCTTT
>.|.|TRBV27|13|TRBJ1-4
CASRLGRHEKLFF
TGTGCCAGCCGTCTGGGGAGGCATGAAAAACTGTTTTTT